Presented here are 8 T cell receptor beta chains from one specimen sequenced in a study of blood T cell repertoires in COVID-19. TCRdb keeps only in-frame clones here, not all; method: immunoSEQ multiplex PCR. Of over 45,000 clones listed, approximately 91% are singletons. The sample was peripheral blood. These receptors were collected from a woman aged 55-75 years with active COVID-19.

The chain couples TRBV7-6 to TRBJ2-4; TRBD2 agrees at 7 bases. J was trimmed by 4 bases and V by 5 bases; bases with no gene match: 8. The CDR3 loop spans 15 amino acids. CDR1 SGHVS and CDR2 FNYEAQ come from the germline V gene. CDR3: CASSEMGSGKNIQYF. Here the CDR3 DNA reads TGTGCCAGCAGCGAAATGGGTAGCGGGAAAAACATTCAGTACTTC.

The rearrangement uses TRBV5-1 and TRBJ2-5; 7 bases are shared with TRBD1. V lost 0 bases to trimming and J lost 2 bases; unmatched junction nucleotides: 4. Germline CDR1 is SGHRS and CDR2 is YFSETQ. The CDR3 totals 15 residues. CDR3 protein: CASSLGQGRQETQYF. The CDR3 nucleotides read TGCGCCAGCAGCTTGGGACAGGGAAGGCAAGAGACCCAGTACTTC.

The genes are TRBV6-5 and TRBJ2-3, with 10 bases lining up with TRBD1. This CDR3 is built from 14 residues. Germline trimming cut 6 bases from V and 6 bases from J; bases unmatched to any gene: 6. Looked up from germline, CDR1 is MNHEY and CDR2 is SVGAGI. CDR3 DNA sequence: TGTGCCAGCAGGGTTGACAGGGGGCTGGATACGCAGTATTTT. Translated: CASRVDRGLDTQYF.

In DNA, the CDR3 is TGTGCCAGCAGCCTGTTACAGGGGGCAACAGATACGCAGTATTTT. It codes for CASSLLQGATDTQYF. The chain is built from TRBV5-4 and TRBJ2-3; 9 positions agree with TRBD1. This CDR3 has 15 amino acids. The germline CDR1 and CDR2 sequences are SGHNT and YYREEE (reference sequence). J was trimmed by 3 bases and V by 4 bases; bases with no gene match: 6. The full variable domain, its missing parts supplied by reference TRBV5-4 and TRBJ2-3, is ETGVTQSPTHLIKTRGQQVTLRCSSQSGHNTVSWYQQALGQGPQFIFQYYREEENGRGNFPPRFSGLQFPNYSSELNVNALELDDSALYLCASSLLQGATDTQYFGPGTRLTVL.

There are a few counts of this clone. V gene TRBV4-3 combines with J gene TRBJ1-1, with a possible D match to TRBD1 (6 bases). The CDR3 is 15 amino acids. V lost 1 base and J lost 2, with 11 bases in between. Germline assignment: CDR1 LGHNA and CDR2 YSLEER. The CDR3 protein is CASSQGGTYNTEAFF. The CDR3 DNA sequence: TGCGCCAGCAGCCAAGGGGGGACATATAACACTGAAGCTTTCTTT.

This sequence joins TRBV30 and TRBJ2-5; D remains unclear. Deletions cut 0 bases from V and 12 bases from J, with 11 bases between. This CDR3 contains 11 residues. Looked up from germline, CDR1 is GTSNPN and CDR2 is SVGIG (reference sequence). CDR3 bases: TGTGCCTGGAGTGTGGGCGCCTCCGAGTACTTC. Amino acids: CAWSVGASEYF.

J is TRBJ1-5 and V is TRBV5-1; TRBD1 matches at 8 bases. Germline assignment: CDR1 SGHRS and CDR2 YFSETQ. Trimming cost V 3 bases and J 7 bases; bases outside gene matches: 6. The CDR3 totals 14 residues. The CDR3 sequence is CASSYQQGDQPQHF. As DNA, the CDR3 is TGCGCCAGCAGCTATCAACAGGGGGACCAGCCCCAGCATTTT. Drawing the rest from reference TRBV5-1 and TRBJ1-5, the complete variable domain is KAGVTQTPRYLIKTRGQQVTLSCSPISGHRSVSWYQQTPGQGLQFLFEYFSETQRNKGNFPGRFSGRQFSNSRSEMNVSTLELGDSALYLCASSYQQGDQPQHFGDGTRLSIL.

This sequence joins TRBV12-3 or TRBV12-4 and TRBJ1-2, with a tentative D call TRBD1 (5 bases). The CDR3 totals 13 residues. The V and J ends lost 6 bases and 1 base respectively, with 9 bases between them. As DNA, the CDR3 is TGTGCCAGCAGACCAGGGTTTAACTATGGCTACACCTTC. Translated, it gives CASRPGFNYGYTF.